These T cell receptor beta chains were read from a single sample in a study of early T cells in non-severe SARS-CoV-2 infection. A single record per CDR3 protein comes from TCRdb applying MiXCR to the 5' RACE reads. Of about 71,000 distinct CDR3 sequences in the sample, about 14% were seen once. The source was whole blood, collected at baseline. The receptors here all came from an adult who was a healthcare worker with PCR-confirmed SARS-CoV-2 infection or an uninfected control (not recorded which). The conserved cysteine and the conserved F or W are not part of the CDR3 here.

TRBJ2-6 TRBV12-3/TRBV12-4 ASTRSGANVLT
TRBJ2-7 TRBV5-1 ASSSDSHSYEQY
TRBJ1-1 TRBV6-1 ASSEDVNTEAF
TRBJ2-4 TRBV3-1 ASSQWTSGSNIQY
TRBJ2-1 TRBV4-1 ASSQNPPGYNEQF
TRBJ1-1 TRBV7-7 ASSLTENTEAF
TRBJ2-5 TRBV18 ASSPPGRQETQY
TRBJ1-5 TRBV5-1 ASSLDGGAFQPQH
TRBJ1-2 TRBV12-2 ASRLAMSHPRGYGYT
TRBJ2-5 TRBV7-9 ASSLAGGETQY
TRBJ1-2 TRBV29-1 SSLEVYGYT
TRBJ1-1 TRBV20-1 SATKTGVKGDTEAF
TRBJ2-3 TRBV29-1 SVEVGTDTQY
TRBJ2-3 TRBV20-1 SQPGRGTDTQY
TRBJ2-1 TRBV14 ASSQGDSYNEQF
TRBJ2-7 TRBV5-1 ASSPGLLELYEQY
TRBJ2-5 TRBV6-6 ASKGETQY
TRBJ2-1 TRBV5-8 ASSLVPVHSSKF
TRBJ2-5 TRBV20-1 SARDSRGSGETQY
TRBJ1-2 TRBV12-3/TRBV12-4 ASSLAGRMSNYGYT
TRBJ1-1 TRBV4-2 ASSHTGGSTEAF
TRBJ2-4 TRBV2 ASRASPLGGGIQY
TRBJ2-1 TRBV7-2 ASSSLAGGLYNEQF
TRBJ2-5 TRBV7-9 ASRSGTSVQETQY
TRBJ2-7 TRBV20-1 SARAGPSKSYEQY
TRBJ2-7 TRBV7-9 ASSPRTSGSSYEQY
TRBJ1-3 TRBV6-6 ASSQTGPGNTIY
TRBJ2-3 TRBV9 ASSARTTDTQY
TRBJ2-1 TRBV7-9 ASSSPHEQF
TRBJ2-3 TRBV12-3/TRBV12-4 ASSPRRDTQY
TRBJ1-4 TRBV28 ASSPAGTGDEKLF
TRBJ2-3 TRBV7-8 ASSFKRFSSTDTQY
TRBJ2-7 TRBV29-1 SVLRVNLGNYEQY
TRBJ1-3 TRBV6-6 ASSFSPGLLRGNTIY
TRBJ1-5 TRBV19 ASSTRQGGSNQPQH